This T cell receptor (beta chain) appears in the sequencing data of a study of T-cell reconstitution after alpha-beta-depleted transplantation in children. Trimming removed 1 base at V and 7 bases at J, with 10 bases between. Germline V gene data show CDR1 as MGHDK and CDR2 as SYGVNS. The CDR3 covers 14 residues. During its preparation, the TCRbeta library received unique molecular identifiers. From the PCR reads, TCRdb called clonotypes with MiXCR, one entry per CDR3 protein. The repertoire holds 490,000 or so distinct CDR3 sequences, with about an eighth as singletons. The receptor was derived from a human donor who donated a stem cell graft to a child with combined immunodeficiency. This chain connects TRBV25-1 to TRBJ1-4; tentatively, D is TRBD1 (5 bases). The sample here was PBMCs from the stem cell graft donor, taken from the stem cell graft. The CDR3 sequence is CASSESGHGEKLFF. The CDR3 DNA sequence: TGTGCCAGCAGTGAATCGGGGCATGGTGAAAAACTGTTTTTT.